This TCR beta chain was recorded in a study of blood T cell repertoires in COVID-19. On the study more broadly: Italy, Spain and the United States were the sources of the convalescent and acute COVID-19 samples. In each case, the material was cDNA or gDNA derived from T cells, B-cell-depleted T cells, or PBMCs.

Original analysis: Counts of nucleated cells, estimated from reference gene primer amplification, were obtained. Assay used: immunoSEQ multiplex PCR; TCRdb lists only in-frame clones, some missing. Clone size and V and J calls were adopted from that table, with D and trimming inferred from the DNA. The table has some 190,000 clones, approximately 83% seen once. Germline loops: CDR1 SNHLY, CDR2 FYNNEI. The CDR3 has 16 residues. The V end was cut by 2 bases, the J end by 9 bases, with 17 bases between. Sequencing was carried out using peripheral blood. The clonotype originates from a man aged 60-69 years with acute or convalescent COVID-19. The chain combines TRBV2 with TRBJ1-6; a weak D match, TRBD1 (6 bases). CDR3 bases: TGTGCCAGCAGTGAATCACCAGGGGATCGAGGTTCACCCCTCCACTTT. It codes for CASSESPGDRGSPLHF.